This T cell receptor (beta chain) comes out of a study of blood T cell repertoires in COVID-19. As for the study in general: The United States, Italy and Spain supplied acute and convalescent COVID-19 samples.

V was cut by 5 bases and J by 2 bases, with 10 bases left in between. The germline V gene encodes CDR1 KGHSH and CDR2 LQKENI. This CDR3 has 13 residues. The data were produced by immunoSEQ multiplex PCR, yet TCRdb's version contains in-frame clones alone and is incomplete. The table has 200,000 to 300,000 clones, 65% to 85% seen once; the top ten hold 27%. The clonotype originates from a man aged 40-55 years with acute or convalescent COVID-19. The gene calls are TRBV18 and TRBJ2-7; D not resolved. Sequencing input: peripheral blood. This CDR3 reads CASSTRRPYEQYF. The CDR3 DNA is TGTGCCAGCTCAACGCGGCGGCCCTACGAGCAGTACTTC.